The clone carrying this T cell receptor beta chain came up once. The antigen is not known. J gave up 10 bases and V 5 bases, and 9 bases lay outside the gene matches. The CDR3 runs 13 residues. CDR1 and CDR2 (germline): MNHEY, SVGAGI. The time point denotes: pre-treatment baseline. One draw preceded checkpoint blockade; another followed its first cycle at week 3. These data belong to a study of blood T cell dynamics during melanoma immunotherapy. Findings and limits, study-wide: At W3, later disease-control patients showed bifurcated PBMC repertoire changes, unlike progressors.

Each bulk PBMC sample had 300 to 400 ng DNA loaded. Produced via immunoSEQ multiplex PCR; TCRdb's table is partial and in-frame only. This sample has roughly 6,900 clones; about 78% occur once, and the top ten carry roughly 30%. V usage is TRBV6-5 and J usage is TRBJ2-3; 7 bases match TRBD2. The source material was blood, sampled from a patient treated with checkpoint blockade. The clonotype originates from a human donor with melanoma. This CDR3 reads CASSQGAGRPQYF. DNA of the CDR3: TGTGCCAGCAGTCAGGGAGCGGGGAGGCCGCAGTATTTT.